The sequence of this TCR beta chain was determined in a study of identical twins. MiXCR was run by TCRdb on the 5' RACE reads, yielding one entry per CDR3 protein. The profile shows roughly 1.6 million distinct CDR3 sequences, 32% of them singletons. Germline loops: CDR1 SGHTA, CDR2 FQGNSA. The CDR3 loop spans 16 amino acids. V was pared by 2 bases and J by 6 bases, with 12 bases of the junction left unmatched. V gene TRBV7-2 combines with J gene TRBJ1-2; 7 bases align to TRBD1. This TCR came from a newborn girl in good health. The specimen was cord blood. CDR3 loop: CASSLSRIRGMDGYTF. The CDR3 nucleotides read TGTGCCAGCAGCTTATCGAGAATCAGGGGGATGGATGGCTACACCTTC.